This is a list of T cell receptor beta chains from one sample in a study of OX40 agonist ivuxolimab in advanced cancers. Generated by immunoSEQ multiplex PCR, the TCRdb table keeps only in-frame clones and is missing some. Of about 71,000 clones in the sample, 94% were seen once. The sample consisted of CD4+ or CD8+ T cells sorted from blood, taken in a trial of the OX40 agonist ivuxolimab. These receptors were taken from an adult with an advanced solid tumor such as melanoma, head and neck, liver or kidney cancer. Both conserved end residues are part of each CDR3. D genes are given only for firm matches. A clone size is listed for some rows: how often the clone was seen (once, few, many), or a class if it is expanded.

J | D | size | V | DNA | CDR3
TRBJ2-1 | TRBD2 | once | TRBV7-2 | TGTGCCAGCAGCTTATGGCCCCGGGGGGGGGTTACGGATGAGCAGTTCTTC | CASSLWPRGGVTDEQFF
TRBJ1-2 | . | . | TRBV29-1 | TGCAGCGTTGATACCGGGGGCTCCTATGGCTACACCTTC | CSVDTGGSYGYTF
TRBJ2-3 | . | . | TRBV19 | TGTGCCAGTAGTATCACGACAGGCCCAGATACGCAGTATTTT | CASSITTGPDTQYF
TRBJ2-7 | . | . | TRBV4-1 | TGCGCCAGCAGCCAAGACGGCAAGGAGCCTTACGAGCAGTACTTC | CASSQDGKEPYEQYF
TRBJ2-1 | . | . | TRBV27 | TGTGCCAGCAGTTTGCCGACCAATGAGCAGTTCTTC | CASSLPTNEQFF
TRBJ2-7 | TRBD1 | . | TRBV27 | TGTGCCAGCAGCTCGAACGCGGGGACAGGACCCTACGAGCAGTACTTC | CASSSNAGTGPYEQYF
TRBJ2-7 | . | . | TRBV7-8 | TGTGCCAGCAGTTTTTGGACTGACATGGAAGAGCAGTACTTC | CASSFWTDMEEQYF
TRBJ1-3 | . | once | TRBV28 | TGTGCCAGCAGTTCCCCCGAGGTGGCGGCGGGGGGAAACACCATATATTTT | CASSSPEVAAGGNTIYF
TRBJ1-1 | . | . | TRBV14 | TGTGCCAGCAGCCAAGTAGAATTCTTGAACACTGAAGCTTTCTTT | CASSQVEFLNTEAFF
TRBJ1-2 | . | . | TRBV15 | TGTGCCACCAGCACCCAAGGCGCTGGCTACACCTTC | CATSTQGAGYTF
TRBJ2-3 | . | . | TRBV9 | TGTGCCAGCAGCGCCTGGCGGGCCGCAGATACGCAGTATTTT | CASSAWRAADTQYF
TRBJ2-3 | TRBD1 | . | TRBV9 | TGTGCCAGCAGCGTGTTCGCAGGGGGCACCTCAGATACGCAGTATTTT | CASSVFAGGTSDTQYF
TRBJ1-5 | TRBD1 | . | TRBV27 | TGTGCCAGCAGTTCACTGGACAGGGGTGGCAATCAGCCCCAGCATTTT | CASSSLDRGGNQPQHF
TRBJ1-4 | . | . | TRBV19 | TGTGCCAGTAACGGCGTTGAAAAACTGTTTTTT | CASNGVEKLFF
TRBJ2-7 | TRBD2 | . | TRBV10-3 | TGTGCCATCAGTGAGCCGCAAGGACTAGTTACCGAGCAGTACTTC | CAISEPQGLVTEQYF
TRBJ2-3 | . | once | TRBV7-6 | TGTGCCAGCAGCCCGAAGCCTAGCACAGATACGCAGTATTTT | CASSPKPSTDTQYF
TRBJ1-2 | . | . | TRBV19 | TGTGCCACTTCTATGAGGGAGGTCGCTAACTATGGCTACACCTTC | CATSMREVANYGYTF
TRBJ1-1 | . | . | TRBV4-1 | TGCGCCAGCAGCCAAGAAGGGGTTCCAAGGGCTGAAGCTTTCTTT | CASSQEGVPRAEAFF
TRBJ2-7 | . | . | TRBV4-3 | TGCGCCAGCAGCCAAGATGTGGGGGGCTACGAGCAGTACTTC | CASSQDVGGYEQYF
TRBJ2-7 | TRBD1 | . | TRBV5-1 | TGCGCCAGCAGGTCGGGACAGAGCTACGAGCAGTACTTC | CASRSGQSYEQYF
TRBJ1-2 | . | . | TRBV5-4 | TGTGCCAGCTTGGGACCGGGGTGGCTCACCTTC | CASLGPGWLTF
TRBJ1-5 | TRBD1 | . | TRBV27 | TGTGCCAGCAGTCCGGGACAGGGCGGGCAGCCCCAGCATTTT | CASSPGQGGQPQHF
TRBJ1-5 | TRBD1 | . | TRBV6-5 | TGTGCCAGCAGTTACGGGTCAGGGGGCGGTCAGCCCCAGCATTTT | CASSYGSGGGQPQHF
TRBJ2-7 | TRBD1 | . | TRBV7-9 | TGTGCCAGCAGCTGGTCGGCCGGGACAGGGGGGTACGAGCAGTACTTC | CASSWSAGTGGYEQYF
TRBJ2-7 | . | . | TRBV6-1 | TGTGCCAGCATGGGGGGATTCTACGAGCAGTACTTC | CASMGGFYEQYF
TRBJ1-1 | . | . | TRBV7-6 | TGTGCCAGCAGCCTGGGGGAGGGCACTGAAGCTTTCTTT | CASSLGEGTEAFF
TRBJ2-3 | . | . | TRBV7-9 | TGTGCCAGCAGCCTGAGGGCGTCGGGAGATACGCAGTATTTT | CASSLRASGDTQYF
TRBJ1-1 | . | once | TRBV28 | TGTGCCAGCACCGACAGAGGGGGAACTGAAGCTTTCTTT | CASTDRGGTEAFF
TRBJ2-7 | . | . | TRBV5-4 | TGTGCCAGCAGCTTTGGGGGTATCTACGAGCAGTACTTC | CASSFGGIYEQYF
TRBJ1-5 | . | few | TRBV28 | TGTGCCAGCAGTCCAACCCCCCAGCCTAGGGATTTT | CASSPTPQPRDF
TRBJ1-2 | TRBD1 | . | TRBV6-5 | TGTGCCAGCAGTTTGGCCCCCGGGACAGGGCGAGGCTACACCTTC | CASSLAPGTGRGYTF
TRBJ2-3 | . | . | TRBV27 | TGTGCCAGCAGTTTCCCTAGCACAGATACGCAGTATTTT | CASSFPSTDTQYF
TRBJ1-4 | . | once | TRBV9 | TGTGCCAGCAGCGGTCACATGGCAACTAATGAAAAACTGTTTTTT | CASSGHMATNEKLFF
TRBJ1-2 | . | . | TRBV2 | TGTGCCAGCATTGTATACCGGCCCTATAGTGGCTACACCTTC | CASIVYRPYSGYTF
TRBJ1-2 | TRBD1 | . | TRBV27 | TGTGCCAGCAGTTTTCACCAGGGGGGGACCTATGGCTACACCTTC | CASSFHQGGTYGYTF
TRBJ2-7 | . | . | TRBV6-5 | TGTGCCAGCAGTCCTTCGGGGACCCAGGGCGAGCAGTACTTC | CASSPSGTQGEQYF
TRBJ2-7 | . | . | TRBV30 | TGTGCCTGGAACCAGGACTCCTACGAGCAGTACTTC | CAWNQDSYEQYF
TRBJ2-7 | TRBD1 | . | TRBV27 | TGTGCCAGCACCCTTCTGACAGGGGGCGCGTCCGAGCAGTACTTC | CASTLLTGGASEQYF
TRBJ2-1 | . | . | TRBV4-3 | TGCGCCAGCAGCCAAGATGGGACTCCCGCGGGAGAGCAGTTCTTC | CASSQDGTPAGEQFF
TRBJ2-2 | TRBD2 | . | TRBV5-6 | TGTGCCAGCAGCTTTCCGGGAGGCGGAAACACCGGGGAGCTGTTTTTT | CASSFPGGGNTGELFF
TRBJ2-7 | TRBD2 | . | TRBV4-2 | TGTGCCAGCAGCCAAGATTCGGGGGGGTTAAGCTCCTACGAGCAGTACTTC | CASSQDSGGLSSYEQYF
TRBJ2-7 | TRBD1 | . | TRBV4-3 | TGCGCCAGCAGCCAAGGTGACAGGGCCGCCTACGAGCAGTACTTC | CASSQGDRAAYEQYF
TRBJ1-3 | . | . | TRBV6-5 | TGTGCCAGCAGTTACTCGGCAGGAATCTCTGGAAACACCATATATTTT | CASSYSAGISGNTIYF
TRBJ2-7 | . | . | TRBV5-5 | TGTGCCAGCAGCTTGATGGGGTACGAGCAGTACTTC | CASSLMGYEQYF
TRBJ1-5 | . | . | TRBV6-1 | TGTGCCAGCAGTGAAGTGGGTAGCAATCAGCCCCAGCATTTT | CASSEVGSNQPQHF
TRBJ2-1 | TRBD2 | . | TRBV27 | TGTGCCAGCATCAAAGGGACTAGCGGGGTAAACAATGAGCAGTTCTTC | CASIKGTSGVNNEQFF
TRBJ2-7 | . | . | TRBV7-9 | TGTGCCAGCAGCTCCTGGCCGCAGGGGCAGTACTTC | CASSSWPQGQYF
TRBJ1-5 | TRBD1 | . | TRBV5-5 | TGTGCCAGCAGCCCAAATGACAGGGGGGATCAGCCCCAGCATTTT | CASSPNDRGDQPQHF
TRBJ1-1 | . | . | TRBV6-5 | TGTGCCAGCAGTTACCTACAGGGCTGGAACACTGAAGCTTTCTTT | CASSYLQGWNTEAFF
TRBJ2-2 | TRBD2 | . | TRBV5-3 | TGTGCCAGAAGCGGTGGGCTAGCGGGGGGTTCGGACACCGGGGAGCTGTTTTTT | CARSGGLAGGSDTGELFF
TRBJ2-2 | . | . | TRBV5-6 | TGTGCCCTGGGCGGCCAAAACACCGGGGAGCTGTTTTTT | CALGGQNTGELFF
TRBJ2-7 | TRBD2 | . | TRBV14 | TGTGCCAGCAGTCATGGGGACTACCATGAGGGGTTTTACGAGCAGTACTTC | CASSHGDYHEGFYEQYF
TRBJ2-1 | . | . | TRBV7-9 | TGTGCCAGCAGCTTAGCCCTGGTTGGTGAGCAGTTCTTC | CASSLALVGEQFF
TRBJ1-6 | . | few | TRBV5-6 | TGTGCCAGCAGCTTGGGGGGTGTCTCCCTCCACTTT | CASSLGGVSLHF
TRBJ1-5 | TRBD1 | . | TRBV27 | TGTGCCAGCAGTTCACAGGGGGGCAATCAGCCCCAGCATTTT | CASSSQGGNQPQHF
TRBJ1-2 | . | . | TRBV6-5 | TGTGCCAGCAGTTACTCGGGGTTTAACTATGGCTACACCTTC | CASSYSGFNYGYTF
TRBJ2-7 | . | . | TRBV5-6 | TGTGCCAGCAGCTCCAATCCGGGCCCAGGGGACTACGAGCAGTACTTC | CASSSNPGPGDYEQYF
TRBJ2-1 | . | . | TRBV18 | TGTGCCAGCTCACCACCCTGGACATTCTACAATGAGCAGTTCTTC | CASSPPWTFYNEQFF
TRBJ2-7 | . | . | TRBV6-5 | TGTGCCAGCAGTGGACTCCGACAGAAGACCCACGAGCAGTACTTC | CASSGLRQKTHEQYF
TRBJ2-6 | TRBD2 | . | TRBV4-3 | TGCGCCAGCACCTCCCTAGCGGGAGGGCCAGGGGGGGCCAACGTCCTGACTTTC | CASTSLAGGPGGANVLTF